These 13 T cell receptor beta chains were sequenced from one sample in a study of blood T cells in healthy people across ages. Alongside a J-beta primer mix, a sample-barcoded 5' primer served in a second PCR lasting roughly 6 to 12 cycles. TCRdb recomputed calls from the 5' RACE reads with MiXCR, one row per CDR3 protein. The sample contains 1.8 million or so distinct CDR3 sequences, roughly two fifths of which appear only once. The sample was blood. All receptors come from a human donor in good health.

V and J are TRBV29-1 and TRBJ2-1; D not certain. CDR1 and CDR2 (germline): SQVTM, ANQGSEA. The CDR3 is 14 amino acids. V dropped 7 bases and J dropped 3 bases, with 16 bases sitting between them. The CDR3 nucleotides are TGCAGCGCCGTGGCCTCACTCCTCTACAATGAGCAGTTCTTC. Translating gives CSAVASLLYNEQFF.

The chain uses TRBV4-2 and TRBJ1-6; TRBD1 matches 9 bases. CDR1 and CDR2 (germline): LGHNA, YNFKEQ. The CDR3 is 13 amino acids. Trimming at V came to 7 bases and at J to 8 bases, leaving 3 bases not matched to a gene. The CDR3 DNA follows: TGTGCCAGCAAGAGACAGGGGGATTCACCCCTCCACTTT. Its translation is CASKRQGDSPLHF.

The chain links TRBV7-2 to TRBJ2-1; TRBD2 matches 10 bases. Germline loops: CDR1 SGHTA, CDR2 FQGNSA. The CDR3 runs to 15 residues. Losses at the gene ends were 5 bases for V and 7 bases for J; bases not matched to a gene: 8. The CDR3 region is CASSKPSGGYNEQFF. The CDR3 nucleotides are TGTGCCAGCAGCAAGCCTAGCGGGGGATATAATGAGCAGTTCTTC.

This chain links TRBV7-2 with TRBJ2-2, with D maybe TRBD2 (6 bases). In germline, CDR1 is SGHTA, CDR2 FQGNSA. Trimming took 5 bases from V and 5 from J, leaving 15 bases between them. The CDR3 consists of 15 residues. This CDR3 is CASSTSPGVTGELFF. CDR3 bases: TGTGCCAGCAGCACTAGCCCTGGGGTGACCGGGGAGCTGTTTTTT.

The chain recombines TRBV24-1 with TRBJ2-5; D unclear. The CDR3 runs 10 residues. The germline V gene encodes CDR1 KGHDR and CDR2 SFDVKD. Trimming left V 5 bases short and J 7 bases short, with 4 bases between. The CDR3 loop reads CATSVGTQYF. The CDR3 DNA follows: TGTGCCACCAGTGTGGGGACCCAGTACTTC.

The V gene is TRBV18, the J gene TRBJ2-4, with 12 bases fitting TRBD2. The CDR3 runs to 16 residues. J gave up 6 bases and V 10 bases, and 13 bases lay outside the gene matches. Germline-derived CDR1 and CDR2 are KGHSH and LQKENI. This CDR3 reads CATRLAGAVDGNIQYF. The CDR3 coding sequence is TGTGCCACTCGACTAGCGGGGGCCGTGGATGGAAACATTCAGTACTTC.

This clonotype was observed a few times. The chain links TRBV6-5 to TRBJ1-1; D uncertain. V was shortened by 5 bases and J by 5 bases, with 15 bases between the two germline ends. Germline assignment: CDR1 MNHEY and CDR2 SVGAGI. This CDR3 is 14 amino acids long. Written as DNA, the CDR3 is TGTGCCAGCAGTACCCCAGGACGGCGAACTGAAGCTTTCTTT. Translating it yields CASSTPGRRTEAFF.

The CDR3 reads CASSLEASGLSSYNEQFF. The CDR3 DNA reads TGTGCCAGCAGCTTAGAGGCTAGCGGGCTGAGCTCCTACAATGAGCAGTTCTTC. This chain links TRBV7-8 with TRBJ2-1; 8 bases line up with TRBD2. This CDR3 region has 18 residues. V dropped 1 base and J dropped 0; count of bases not matched to a gene: 8. In germline, CDR1 is SGHVS, CDR2 FQNEAQ.

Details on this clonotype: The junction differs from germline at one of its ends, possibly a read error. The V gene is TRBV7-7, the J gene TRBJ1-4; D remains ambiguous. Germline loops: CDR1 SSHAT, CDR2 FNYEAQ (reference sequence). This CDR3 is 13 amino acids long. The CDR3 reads CASSLDLNEKLFF. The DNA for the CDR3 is TGTGCTAGCAGCTTGGACCTTAATGAAAAACTGTTTTTT.

This CDR3 reads CATSIQGDGYTF. In DNA, the CDR3 is TGTGCCACCAGCATTCAGGGTGATGGCTACACCTTC. V gene TRBV15 combines with J gene TRBJ1-2, with D tentatively TRBD1 (5 bases). Germline V gene data show CDR1 as LNHNV and CDR2 as YYDKDF (reference sequence). V lost 4 bases, J lost 6 bases, and 9 bases lay in between. The CDR3 spans 12 residues.

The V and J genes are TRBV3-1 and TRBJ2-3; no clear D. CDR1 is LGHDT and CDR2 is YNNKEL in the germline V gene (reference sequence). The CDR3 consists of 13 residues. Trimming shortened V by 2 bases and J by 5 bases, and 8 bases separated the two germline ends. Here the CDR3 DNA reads TGTGCCAGCAGCCAATTCGTGCAAGATACGCAGTATTTT. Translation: CASSQFVQDTQYF.

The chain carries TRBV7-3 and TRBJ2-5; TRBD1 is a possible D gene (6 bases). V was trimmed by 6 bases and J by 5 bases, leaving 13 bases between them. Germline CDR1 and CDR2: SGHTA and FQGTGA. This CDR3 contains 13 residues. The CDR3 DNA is TGTGCCAGCAGTGCACAGGGAGCGGAGACCCAGTACTTC. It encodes CASSAQGAETQYF.

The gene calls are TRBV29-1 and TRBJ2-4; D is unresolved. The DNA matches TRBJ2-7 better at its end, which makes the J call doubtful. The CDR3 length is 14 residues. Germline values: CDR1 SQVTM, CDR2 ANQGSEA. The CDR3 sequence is CSVGPRSAPYEQYF. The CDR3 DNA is TGCAGCGTAGGCCCCAGGTCCGCCCCCTACGAGCAGTACTTC.